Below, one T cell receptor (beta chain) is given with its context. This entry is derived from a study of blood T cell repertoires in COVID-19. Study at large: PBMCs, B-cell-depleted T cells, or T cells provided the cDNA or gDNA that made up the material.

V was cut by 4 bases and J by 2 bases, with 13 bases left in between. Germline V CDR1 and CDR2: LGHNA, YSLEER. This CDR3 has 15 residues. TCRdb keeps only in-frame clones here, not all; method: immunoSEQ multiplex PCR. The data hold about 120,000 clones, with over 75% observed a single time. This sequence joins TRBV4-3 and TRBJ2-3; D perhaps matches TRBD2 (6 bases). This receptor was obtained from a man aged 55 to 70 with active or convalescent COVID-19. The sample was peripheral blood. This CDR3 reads CASSRIADPTDTQYF. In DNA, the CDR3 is TGCGCCAGCAGCCGTATAGCGGATCCCACAGATACGCAGTATTTT.